This TCR beta chain was found in a study of blood T cell repertoires in COVID-19. Study details: From the United States, Italy and Spain came samples of acute and convalescent COVID-19. T cells, B-cell-depleted T cells, or PBMCs supplied cDNA or gDNA.

This clone was seen once. The germline V gene has CDR1 LNHNV and CDR2 YYDKDF (reference sequence). This CDR3 is built from 13 residues. The germline V and J ends were trimmed by 4 bases and 6 bases, with 10 bases remaining between them. Authors' analysis steps: Nucleated cell number was recorded as an estimate derived from reference gene primer amplification. Method: immunoSEQ multiplex PCR; TCRdb's copy keeps in-frame clones and lacks some. V, J and clone size are those of that table, while D and trimming were read from the DNA. The sample includes about 170,000 clones, 85% of them seen just once. V is TRBV15 and J is TRBJ2-1, with D possibly TRBD1 on 5 matching bases. This TCR was sampled from a human donor with acute or convalescent COVID-19. The donor label of this sample is uncertain. Source material: peripheral blood. CDR3: CATSTRTSNEQFF. DNA of the CDR3: TGTGCCACCAGCACCAGGACAAGCAATGAGCAGTTCTTC.